This TCR beta chain was identified during a study of blood T cell repertoires in COVID-19. A Seattle source enrolled patients during active infection and followed them longitudinally. Authors' methods: Estimates of nucleated cell counts were drawn from the amplification of reference gene primers. The table came from immunoSEQ multiplex PCR; TCRdb's copy has only in-frame clones and leaves some out. V and J calls and clone size are given by that table; D and trimming were obtained from the DNA. The repertoire holds about 180,000 clones, with approximately 86% as singletons. The TCR sequence derives from a man in his sixties with COVID-19, enrolled during active disease. The sample taken for sequencing was peripheral blood.

In nucleotides, the CDR3 is TGTGCCAGCTCACGGCAGGCGAGTGAGCAGTACTTC. Translated, it gives CASSRQASEQYF. The chain combines TRBV18 with TRBJ2-7; unclear D gene. This CDR3 comprises 12 residues. Germline CDR1 reads KGHSH; CDR2 reads LQKENI. Trimming removed 4 bases from V and 7 bases from J, with 11 bases in between.